This entry concerns a single T cell receptor beta chain. Its specificity is unknown. Sequenced by immunoSEQ multiplex PCR; TCRdb stores in-frame clones only, minus some. The table lists roughly 25,000 clones, around 90% of them singletons. This record comes from a study of lymphopenia after photon versus proton radiotherapy. Notes on the study in general: After lymphocyte nadir, photon-treated repertoires showed oligoclonal expansion, especially CD8+ Temra. A bigger post-nadir fall in TCR diversity correlated inversely with survival time in deceased patients.

This sequence originates from a man aged 45-60 years with gastric cancer. Here the sequenced sample was peripheral blood, taken from a patient treated with photon-based radiotherapy.

CDR3 residues: CASSYGPSYEQYV. In DNA form, the CDR3 reads TGTGCCAGCAGTTACGGACCGAGTTACGAGCAGTACGTC. The rearrangement links TRBV28 to TRBJ2-7; D is undetermined. The germline V and J ends were trimmed by 4 bases and 4 bases, with 11 bases remaining between them. Germline CDR1 and CDR2: MDHEN and SYDVKM. The length of the CDR3 is 13 residues.